This T cell receptor beta chain was recovered during a study of vaccination effects on CD4 cells after COVID-19. Study information: Post-vaccine specimens arrived a median 72 days past the second dose.

A note on this clone: Its specificity is unknown.

CDR1 is LGHDT, CDR2 YNNKEL, per germline (reference sequence). Trimming removed 9 bases from V and 5 bases from J, with 25 bases in between. The CDR3 contains 16 residues. TCRdb's copy holds only in-frame clones and misses some; the assay was immunoSEQ multiplex PCR. This repertoire shows under 70,000 clones, 74% found once; its top ten account for about 2%. Investigators separated out CD4+ T cells once approximately 9 days of culture had passed. The cohort was immunized with two doses of either the BNT162b2 or mRNA-1273 vaccine. All vaccine recipients tested negative for nucleocapsid antibodies and had never contracted SARS-CoV-2 infection.

The sequenced sample was CD4+ T cells from PBMCs cultured without peptide, obtained after COVID-19 vaccination. The sequence came from a human donor who received a COVID-19 vaccine. V usage is TRBV3-1 (or the pseudogene TRBV3-2) and J usage is TRBJ2-5; D is possibly TRBD2 (6 bases). This CDR3 is CASSTRRASDEETQYF. The CDR3 nucleotides are TGTGCCAGTTCAACCCGGAGGGCATCGGATGAGGAGACCCAGTACTTC.